One and the same sample provided the 27 T cell receptor beta chains below, sequenced in a study of human T cells and chemical hapten exposure. Time point specified: pre-sensitization, week 0. Regarding treatment: therapeutic diphenylcyclopropenone sensitization with weekly scalp DPC. TCRdb re-analysed the RACE reads in MiXCR, keeping a single row per CDR3 protein. The sample has approximately 80,000 distinct CDR3 sequences, about 15% seen once. The material sequenced was whole blood, taken in connection with sensitization to the hapten diphenylcyclopropenone (DPC). Receptors were obtained from a woman aged 45-65 years with alopecia areata. Some clones in this sample may be carry-over from other donors' samples.

This clonotype was picked up many times. The chain employs TRBV2 and TRBJ2-1, with TRBD2 matching over 9 bases. The germline CDR1 and CDR2 sequences are SNHLY and FYNNEI. Trimming at V came to 6 bases and at J to 8 bases, leaving 5 bases not matched to a gene. The CDR3 has 13 residues. The CDR3 coding sequence is TGTGCCAGCAGGCTAGCGGGATGGGATGAGCAGTTCTTC. This sequence encodes CASRLAGWDEQFF.

This clonotype appeared a few times. The chain carries TRBV27 and TRBJ2-7; TRBD1 agrees at 8 bases. The V gene's germline CDR1 is MNHEY and CDR2 SMNVEV (reference sequence). The CDR3 sequence is 13 residues long. With 5 bases clipped from V and 9 bases from J, the junction kept 9 bases outside the gene matches. The CDR3 nucleotides read TGTGCCAGCAGTAGGGACAGGACCCGGGGGCAGTACTTC. Translation: CASSRDRTRGQYF.

This chain joins TRBV6-2 or TRBV6-3 and TRBJ2-1, with 7 bases that match TRBD1. The CDR3 sequence is 13 residues long. Germline loops: CDR1 MNHEY, CDR2 SVGEGT. J was trimmed by 6 bases and V by 2 bases; bases with no gene match: 1. The CDR3 DNA reads as TGTGCCAGCAGTTACGCAGGGGGCAATGAGCAGTTCTTC. As protein: CASSYAGGNEQFF.

The chain recombines TRBV20-1 with TRBJ2-3; a possible D gene is TRBD2 (6 bases). V shed 0 bases and J shed 2 bases, with 12 bases lying between them. Germline CDR1 DFQATT, CDR2 SNEGSKA (reference sequence). CDR3 length equals 15 residues. The CDR3: CSARDLEGATDTQYF. CDR3 nucleotide sequence: TGCAGTGCTAGAGATCTGGAGGGAGCCACAGATACGCAGTATTTT.

A few counts support this clonotype. The J gene is TRBJ2-2, the V gene TRBV3-1, with D tentatively TRBD1 or TRBD2 (5 bases each). Germline V gene data show CDR1 as LGHDT and CDR2 as YNNKEL (reference sequence). This CDR3 comprises 15 residues. V shed 6 bases and J shed 3 bases, with 14 bases lying between them. The CDR3 is CASSQRGLYTGELFF. CDR3 sequence (DNA): TGTGCCAGCAGTCAGAGGGGCTTATACACCGGGGAGCTGTTTTTT.

The table lists this clonotype with a few counts. As DNA, the CDR3 is TGTGCCAGCAGCTCGGTCGGGGGGCGTAAAGAGACCCAGTACTTC. Its protein is CASSSVGGRKETQYF. The rearrangement joins TRBV5-5 to TRBJ2-5, with D possibly being TRBD2 (7 bases). V dropped 3 bases and J dropped 3 bases, with 15 bases sitting between them. The germline CDR1 and CDR2 sequences are SGHKS and YYEKEE (reference sequence). There are 15 residues in the CDR3.

In its sample, this clonotype was seen a few times. J is TRBJ1-3 and V is TRBV7-6; D call uncertain. Trimming stripped 0 bases from V and 5 bases from J, with 8 bases between. The CDR3 spans 14 residues. CDR1 is SGHVS, CDR2 FNYEAQ, per germline. Here the CDR3 reads CASSLASVRNTIYF. The DNA of the CDR3 is TGTGCCAGCAGCTTAGCGAGCGTGAGAAACACCATATATTTT.

This clonotype was counted only a few times. This chain uses TRBV19 with TRBJ2-1; D ambiguous. Trimming cost V 4 bases and J 10 bases, with 14 bases left between them. The CDR3 runs 13 residues. The germline CDR1 and CDR2 sequences are LNHDA and SQIVND (reference sequence). As DNA, the CDR3 is TGTGCCAGTAGTACACGGTCGGGTTCGGAGCAGTTCTTC. The encoded protein is CASSTRSGSEQFF.

The V and J genes are TRBV7-6 and TRBJ2-7; 8 bases agree with TRBD2. The germline V gene encodes CDR1 SGHVS and CDR2 FNYEAQ. The CDR3 covers 14 residues. The ends lost 5 bases at V and 7 bases at J; junction bases unmatched: 10. The CDR3 coding sequence is TGTGCCAGCAGCGCCCCTTTTTTAGCGGGAGAGCAGTACTTC. It codes for CASSAPFLAGEQYF.

V and J are TRBV20-1 and TRBJ2-5, with D unresolved. The CDR3 sequence is 10 residues long. V shed 6 bases and J shed 2 bases, with 4 bases lying between them. In germline, CDR1 is DFQATT, CDR2 SNEGSKA (reference sequence). The DNA of the CDR3 is TGCAGTGCGTCGCAAGAGACCCAGTACTTC. Encoded protein: CSASQETQYF.

The V call is TRBV4-3, the J call TRBJ2-7, with D uncertain. Germline CDR1 is LGHNA and CDR2 is YSLEER. This CDR3 contains 14 residues. The V end lost 0 bases, the J end lost 3 bases, and 9 bases lay between the germline ends. CDR3 DNA sequence: TGCGCCAGCAGCCAAGATTCCCAGAGCTACGAGCAGTACTTC. This sequence encodes CASSQDSQSYEQYF.

V gene TRBV5-6 combines with J gene TRBJ2-1, with D unresolved. Germline values: CDR1 SGHDT, CDR2 YYEEEE. Trimming took 2 bases from V and 1 from J, leaving 7 bases between them. The length of the CDR3 is 14 residues. CDR3 bases: TGTGCCAGCAGCTTTTCCGGGTCCTACAATGAGCAGTTCTTC. It codes for CASSFSGSYNEQFF.

The table lists this clonotype with a few counts. The J gene is TRBJ2-2, the V gene TRBV7-2; 7 nucleotides align to TRBD1. V was pared by 5 bases and J by 5 bases, with 8 bases of the junction left unmatched. Looked up from germline, CDR1 is SGHTA and CDR2 is FQGNSA. This CDR3 has 15 amino acids. This chain's CDR3 is CASSTRQGGTGELFF. CDR3 DNA: TGTGCCAGCAGCACCCGACAGGGTGGGACCGGGGAGCTGTTTTTT. Filled out from reference TRBV7-2 and TRBJ2-2, the complete variable domain reads GAGVSQSPSNKVTEKGKDVELRCDPISGHTALYWYRQSLGQGLEFLIYFQGNSAPDKSGLPSDRFSAERTGGSVSTLTIQRTQQEDSAVYLCASSTRQGGTGELFFGEGSRLTVL.

This clonotype was seen a few times. The J gene is TRBJ2-5, the V gene TRBV29-1; 8 bases are a match to TRBD2. The CDR3 spans 14 residues. Germline V gene data show CDR1 as SQVTM and CDR2 as ANQGSEA. V lost 0 bases, J lost 7 bases, and 7 bases stayed unmatched. The CDR3 reads CSVEDSGGPGTQYF. The CDR3 DNA sequence: TGCAGCGTTGAAGATTCGGGAGGGCCGGGGACCCAGTACTTC. Full variable domain (outside the CDR3, taken from reference TRBV29-1 and TRBJ2-5): SAVISQKPSRDICQRGTSLTIQCQVDSQVTMMFWYRQQPGQSLTLIATANQGSEATYESGFVIDKFPISRPNLTFSTLTVSNMSPEDSSIYLCSVEDSGGPGTQYFGPGTRLLVL.

The chain links TRBV7-6 to TRBJ2-3, with a possible D match to TRBD2 (5 bases). Trimming removed 6 bases from V and 1 base from J, with 17 bases in between. The CDR3 has 16 amino acids. The germline V gene encodes CDR1 SGHVS and CDR2 FNYEAQ. The CDR3 DNA reads as TGTGCCAGCAGTCAAGGACTGGGGTCGCGCACAGATACGCAGTATTTT. This sequence encodes CASSQGLGSRTDTQYF.

This clonotype has only a few counts. V gene TRBV7-9 combines with J gene TRBJ2-7, with a weak D call TRBD2 (6 bases). Germline loops: CDR1 SEHNR, CDR2 FQNEAQ (reference sequence). The V gene lost 5 bases and the J gene lost 5 bases, with 10 bases spanning the gap. This CDR3 spans 12 amino acids. The CDR3 DNA sequence: TGTGCCAGCAGCCCTGGAGGGGACGAGCAGTACTTC. This codes for CASSPGGDEQYF.

This chain links TRBV3-1 with TRBJ2-6; D gene ambiguous. The CDR3 loop spans 18 amino acids. V gave up 1 base and J gave up 0 bases, with 13 bases separating them. Germline CDR1 and CDR2: LGHDT and YNNKEL (reference sequence). In DNA, the CDR3 is TGTGCCAGCAGCCAAGGGACGCAGAGCGTCTCTGGGGCCAACGTCCTGACTTTC. This gives the protein CASSQGTQSVSGANVLTF.

The CDR3 coding sequence is TGCGCCAGCAGCCCGGGAATCGATTCACCCCTCCACTTT. Translated: CASSPGIDSPLHF. The V and J genes are TRBV4-3 and TRBJ1-6; the D is unclear. The CDR3 runs 13 residues. Germline V gene data show CDR1 as LGHNA and CDR2 as YSLEER. Trimming cost V 4 bases and J 8 bases, with 9 bases left between them.

This chain joins TRBV5-5 and TRBJ2-3; D remains ambiguous. This CDR3 region has 13 residues. The germline V gene has CDR1 SGHKS and CDR2 YYEKEE (reference sequence). V was clipped by 1 base and J by 4 bases, with 7 bases between them. The CDR3 sequence: CASSLSTPDTQYF. The DNA of the CDR3 is TGTGCCAGCAGCTTGTCGACCCCAGATACGCAGTATTTT.

The chain couples TRBV6-2 or TRBV6-3 to TRBJ2-1; TRBD2 matches 10 bases. The trim removed 7 bases at V and 2 bases at J, leaving 5 bases unmatched. Germline CDR1 reads MNHEY; CDR2 reads SVGEGT. There are 15 residues in the CDR3. CDR3 residues: CASNLGLATYNEQFF. CDR3 sequence (DNA): TGTGCCAGCAACTTGGGACTAGCGACCTACAATGAGCAGTTCTTC.

In its sample, this clonotype was seen a few times. V and J are TRBV21-1 and TRBJ2-7; the listed D gene, TRBD1, was not tested against the DNA. TRBV21-1 is labeled a pseudogene. CDR3 length: 15 amino acids. CDR3 DNA: TGTGCCAGCAGCAAGGGACAGACAGTTTCCCACGAGCAGTACTTC. This codes for CASSKGQTVSHEQYF.

This clonotype was counted between two and nine times. The J gene is TRBJ2-7, the V gene TRBV7-9; perhaps TRBD1 as D (6 bases). CDR3 size: 14 residues. V dropped 0 bases and J dropped 6 bases, with 12 bases sitting between them. In germline, CDR1 is SEHNR, CDR2 FQNEAQ (reference sequence). The CDR3 reads CASSLAGATGEQYF. For the CDR3, the DNA is TGTGCCAGCAGCTTAGCGGGGGCCACGGGCGAGCAGTACTTC. Supplemented by reference TRBV7-9 and TRBJ2-7, the full variable domain reads DTGVSQNPRHKITKRGQNVTFRCDPISEHNRLYWYRQTLGQGPEFLTYFQNEAQLEKSRLLSDRFSAERPKGSFSTLEIQRTEQGDSAMYLCASSLAGATGEQYFGPGTRLTVT.

The chain combines TRBV20-1 with TRBJ1-1; D remains unclear. The CDR3 totals 12 residues. V was trimmed by 6 bases and J by 3 bases, leaving 11 bases between them. Germline V lookup: CDR1 DFQATT, CDR2 SNEGSKA (reference sequence). The CDR3 spells CSAPVRDTEAFF. CDR3 DNA sequence: TGCAGTGCCCCCGTTAGGGACACTGAAGCTTTCTTT.

The V gene is TRBV20-1, the J gene TRBJ1-5; a possible D gene is TRBD1 (5 bases). The CDR3 sequence is 16 residues long. V was trimmed by 3 bases and J by 1 base, leaving 16 bases between them. Germline assignment: CDR1 DFQATT and CDR2 SNEGSKA (reference sequence). The DNA of the CDR3 is TGCAGTGCTAGTCCTGGGGGAGTTAAGAGCAATCAGCCCCAGCATTTT. Its translation is CSASPGGVKSNQPQHF.

This clonotype was seen a handful of times. The chain links TRBV29-1 to TRBJ2-6; the D gene is possibly TRBD1 (5 bases). Germline CDR1 SQVTM, CDR2 ANQGSEA. The CDR3 totals 15 residues. Trimming removed 3 bases from V and 1 base from J, with 10 bases in between. The CDR3 DNA reads TGCAGCGTTGAGGTCGCAGGGTCTGGGGCCAACGTCCTGACTTTC. Translating gives CSVEVAGSGANVLTF. Full variable domain (rest looked up from reference TRBV29-1 and TRBJ2-6): SAVISQKPSRDICQRGTSLTIQCQVDSQVTMMFWYRQQPGQSLTLIATANQGSEATYESGFVIDKFPISRPNLTFSTLTVSNMSPEDSSIYLCSVEVAGSGANVLTFGAGSRLTVL.

The J gene is TRBJ2-1, the V gene TRBV19; no clear D gene. V was pared by 1 base and J by 2 bases, with 3 bases between. The V gene's germline CDR1 is LNHDA and CDR2 SQIVND (reference sequence). This CDR3 is 13 amino acids long. Here the CDR3 reads CASSIGPYNEQFF. The CDR3 DNA follows: TGTGCCAGTAGTATAGGGCCCTACAATGAGCAGTTCTTC.

In its sample, this clonotype was seen a few times. The chain employs TRBV11-2 and TRBJ2-1; the match to TRBD1 covers 10 bases. The CDR3 runs 16 residues. J lost 3 bases, V lost 4 bases, and 6 bases had no gene match. Germline V CDR1 and CDR2: SGHAT, FQNNGV. For the CDR3, the DNA is TGTGCCAGCAGCTCAAGACAGGGGGCGGGCTACAATGAGCAGTTCTTC. As protein: CASSSRQGAGYNEQFF.